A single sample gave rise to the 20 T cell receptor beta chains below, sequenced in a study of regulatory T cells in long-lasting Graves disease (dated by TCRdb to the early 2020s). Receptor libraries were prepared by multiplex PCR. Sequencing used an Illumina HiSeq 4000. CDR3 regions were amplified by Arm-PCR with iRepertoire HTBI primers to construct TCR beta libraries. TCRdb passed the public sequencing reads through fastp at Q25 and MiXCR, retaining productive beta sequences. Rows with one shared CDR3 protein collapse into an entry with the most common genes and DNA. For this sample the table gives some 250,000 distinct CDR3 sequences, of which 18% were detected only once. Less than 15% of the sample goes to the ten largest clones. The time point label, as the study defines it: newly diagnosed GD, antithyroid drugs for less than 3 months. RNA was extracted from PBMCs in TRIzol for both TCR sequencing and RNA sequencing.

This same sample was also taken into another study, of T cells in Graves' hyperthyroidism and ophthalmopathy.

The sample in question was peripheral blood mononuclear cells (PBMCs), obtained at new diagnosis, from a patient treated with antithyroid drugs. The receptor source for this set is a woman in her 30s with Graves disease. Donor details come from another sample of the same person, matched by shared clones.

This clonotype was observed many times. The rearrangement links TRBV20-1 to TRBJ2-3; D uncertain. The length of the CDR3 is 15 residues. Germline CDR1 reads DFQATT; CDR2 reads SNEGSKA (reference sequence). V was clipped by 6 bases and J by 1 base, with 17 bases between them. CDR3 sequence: CSAEPPRLRTDTQYF. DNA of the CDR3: TGCAGTGCCGAACCCCCCAGGCTACGCACAGATACGCAGTATTTT.

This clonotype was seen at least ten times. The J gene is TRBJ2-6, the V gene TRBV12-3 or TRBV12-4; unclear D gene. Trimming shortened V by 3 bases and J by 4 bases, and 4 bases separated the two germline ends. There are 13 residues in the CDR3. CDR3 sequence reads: CASSFQGANVLTF. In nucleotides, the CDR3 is TGTGCCAGCAGTTTCCAGGGGGCCAACGTCCTGACTTTC.

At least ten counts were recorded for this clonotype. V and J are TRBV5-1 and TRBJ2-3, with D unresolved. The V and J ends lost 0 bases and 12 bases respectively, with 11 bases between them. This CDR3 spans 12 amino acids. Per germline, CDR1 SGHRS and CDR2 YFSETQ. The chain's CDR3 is CASSLESRNQYF. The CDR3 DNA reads TGCGCCAGCAGCTTGGAGTCGCGAAACCAGTATTTT.

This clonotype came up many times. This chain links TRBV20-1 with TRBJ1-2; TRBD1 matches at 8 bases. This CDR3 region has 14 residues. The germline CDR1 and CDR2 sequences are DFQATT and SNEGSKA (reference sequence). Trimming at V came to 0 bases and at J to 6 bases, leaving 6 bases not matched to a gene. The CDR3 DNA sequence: TGCAGTGCTAGAGAGATGACAGGGGAGCATGGCTACACCTTC. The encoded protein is CSAREMTGEHGYTF.

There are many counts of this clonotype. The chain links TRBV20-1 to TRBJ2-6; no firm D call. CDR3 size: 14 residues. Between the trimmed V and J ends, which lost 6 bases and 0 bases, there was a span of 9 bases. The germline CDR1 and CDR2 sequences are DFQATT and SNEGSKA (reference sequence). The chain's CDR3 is CSASSVSGANVLTF. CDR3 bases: TGCAGTGCGTCGTCGGTCTCTGGGGCCAACGTCCTGACTTTC.

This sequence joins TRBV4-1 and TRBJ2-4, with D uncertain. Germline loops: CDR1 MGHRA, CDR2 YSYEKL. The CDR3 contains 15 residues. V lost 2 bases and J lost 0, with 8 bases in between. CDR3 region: CASSQPTGAKNIQYF. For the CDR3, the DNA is TGCGCCAGCAGCCAACCGACGGGAGCCAAAAACATTCAGTACTTC.

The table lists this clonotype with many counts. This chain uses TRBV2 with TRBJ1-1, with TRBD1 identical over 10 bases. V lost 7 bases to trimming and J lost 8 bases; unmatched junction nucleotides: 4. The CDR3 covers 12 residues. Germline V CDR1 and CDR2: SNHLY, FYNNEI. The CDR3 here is CASTMTGGEAFF. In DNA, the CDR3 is TGTGCCAGCACAATGACAGGGGGCGAAGCTTTCTTT.

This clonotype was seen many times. CDR3 bases: TGTGCCAGCAGTGATGGGGACCCTCACCTGAGCGATGAGCAGTTCTTC. It yields the protein CASSDGDPHLSDEQFF. The chain employs TRBV6-1 and TRBJ2-1; D tentatively reads TRBD1 or TRBD2 (5 bases each). There are 16 residues in the CDR3. Trimming took 3 bases from V and 8 from J, leaving 20 bases between them. The V gene's germline CDR1 is MNHNS and CDR2 SASEGT.

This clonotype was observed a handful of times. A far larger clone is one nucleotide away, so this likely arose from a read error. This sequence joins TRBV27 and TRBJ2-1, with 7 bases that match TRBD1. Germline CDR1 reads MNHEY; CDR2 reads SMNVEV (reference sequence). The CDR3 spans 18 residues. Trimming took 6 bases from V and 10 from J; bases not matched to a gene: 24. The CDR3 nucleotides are TGTGCCAGCAGGGCTTCGTGGGCGAACAGGGGTGCCCCCTACGAGCAGTTCTTC. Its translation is CASRASWANRGAPYEQFF.

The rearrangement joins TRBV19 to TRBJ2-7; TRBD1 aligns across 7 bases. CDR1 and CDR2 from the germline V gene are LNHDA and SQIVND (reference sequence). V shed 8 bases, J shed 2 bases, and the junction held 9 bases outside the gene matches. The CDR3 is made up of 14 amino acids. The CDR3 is CASSRDSLAYEQYF. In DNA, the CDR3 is TGTGCCAGTTCCCGGGACAGCCTTGCCTACGAGCAGTACTTC.

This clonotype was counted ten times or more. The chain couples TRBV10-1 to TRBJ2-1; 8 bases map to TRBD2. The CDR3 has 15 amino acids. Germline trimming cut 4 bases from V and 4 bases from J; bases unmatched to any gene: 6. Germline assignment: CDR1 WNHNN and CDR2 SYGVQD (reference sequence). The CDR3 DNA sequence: TGCGCCAGCAGTGCCCAAAGCGGGGGTTACAATGAGCAGTTCTTC. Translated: CASSAQSGGYNEQFF.

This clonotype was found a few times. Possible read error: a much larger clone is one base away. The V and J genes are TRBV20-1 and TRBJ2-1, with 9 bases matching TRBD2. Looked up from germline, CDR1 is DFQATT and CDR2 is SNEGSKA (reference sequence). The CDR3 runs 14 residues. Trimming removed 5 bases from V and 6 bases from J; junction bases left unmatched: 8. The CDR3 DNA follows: TGCAGTGCTCCCTTATTAGCGGGGGCCAATGAGCAGTTCTTC. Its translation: CSAPLLAGANEQFF.

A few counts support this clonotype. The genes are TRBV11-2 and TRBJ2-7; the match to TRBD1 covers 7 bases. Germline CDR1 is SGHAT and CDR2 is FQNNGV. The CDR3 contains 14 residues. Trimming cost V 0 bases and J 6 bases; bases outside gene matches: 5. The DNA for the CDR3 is TGTGCCAGCAGCTTAGACAGGGGGAGAGGCGAGCAGTACTTC. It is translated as CASSLDRGRGEQYF. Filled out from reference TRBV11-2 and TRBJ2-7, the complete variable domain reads EAGVAQSPRYKIIEKRQSVAFWCNPISGHATLYWYQQILGQGPKLLIQFQNNGVVDDSQLPKDRFSAERLKGVDSTLKIQPAKLEDSAVYLCASSLDRGRGEQYFGPGTRLTVT.

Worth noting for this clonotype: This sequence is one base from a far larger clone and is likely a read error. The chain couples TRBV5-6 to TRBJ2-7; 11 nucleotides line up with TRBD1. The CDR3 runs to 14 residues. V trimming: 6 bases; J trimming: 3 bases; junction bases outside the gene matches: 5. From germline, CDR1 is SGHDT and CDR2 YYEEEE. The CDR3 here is CASTAGTGGYEQYF. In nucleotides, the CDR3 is TGTGCCAGCACCGCCGGGACAGGGGGCTACGAGCAGTACTTC. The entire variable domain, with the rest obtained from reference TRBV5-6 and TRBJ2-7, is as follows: DAGVTQSPTHLIKTRGQQVTLRCSPKSGHDTVSWYQQALGQGPQFIFQYYEEEERQRGNFPDRFSGHQFPNYSSELNVNALLLGDSALYLCASTAGTGGYEQYFGPGTRLTVT.

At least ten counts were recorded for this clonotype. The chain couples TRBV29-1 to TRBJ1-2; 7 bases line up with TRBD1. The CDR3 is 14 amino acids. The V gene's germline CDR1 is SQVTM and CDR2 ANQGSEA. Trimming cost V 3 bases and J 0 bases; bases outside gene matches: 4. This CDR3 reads CSVDGQATNYGYTF. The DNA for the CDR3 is TGCAGCGTTGACGGACAGGCAACTAACTATGGCTACACCTTC.

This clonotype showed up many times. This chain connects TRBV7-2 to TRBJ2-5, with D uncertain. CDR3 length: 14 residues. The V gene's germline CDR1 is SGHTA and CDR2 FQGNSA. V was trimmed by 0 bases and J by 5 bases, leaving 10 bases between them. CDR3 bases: TGTGCCAGCAGCTTAGCCTCCATGGGGGAGACCCAGTACTTC. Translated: CASSLASMGETQYF.

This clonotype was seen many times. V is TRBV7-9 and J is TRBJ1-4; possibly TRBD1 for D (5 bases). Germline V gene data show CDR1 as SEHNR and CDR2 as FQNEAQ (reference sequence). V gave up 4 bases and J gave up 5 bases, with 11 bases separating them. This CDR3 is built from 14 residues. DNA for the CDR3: TGTGCCAGCAGCTCCGGGACTGTGAATGAAAAACTGTTTTTT. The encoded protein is CASSSGTVNEKLFF.

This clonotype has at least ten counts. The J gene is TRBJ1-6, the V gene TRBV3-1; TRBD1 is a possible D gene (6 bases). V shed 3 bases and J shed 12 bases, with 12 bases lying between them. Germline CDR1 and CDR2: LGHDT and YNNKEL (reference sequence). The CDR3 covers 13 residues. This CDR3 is CASSQAGHQPLHF. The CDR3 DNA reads TGTGCCAGCAGCCAGGCGGGACACCAACCCCTCCACTTT.

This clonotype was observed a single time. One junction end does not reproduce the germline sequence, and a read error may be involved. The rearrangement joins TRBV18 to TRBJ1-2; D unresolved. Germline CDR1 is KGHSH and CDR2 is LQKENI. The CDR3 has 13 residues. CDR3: CASSPRGVRGFTF. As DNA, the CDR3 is TGTGCCAGCTCCCCCCGGGGAGTACGTGGCTTCACCTTC.

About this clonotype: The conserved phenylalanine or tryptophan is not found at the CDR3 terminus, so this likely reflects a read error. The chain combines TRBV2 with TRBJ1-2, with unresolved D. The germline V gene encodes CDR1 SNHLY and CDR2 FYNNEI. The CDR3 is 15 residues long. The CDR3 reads CVSSEWEVTNYGYTS. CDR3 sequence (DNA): TGTGTCAGCAGTGAATGGGAGGTCACTAACTATGGCTACACCTCC.